This T cell receptor (beta chain) was observed in a study of CXCR3-negative and CXCR3-positive naive CD8 T cells (dated by TCRdb to between 2017 and 2020). With regard to the full study: In total, 120 million to 150 million TRB reads were obtained, which works out to roughly 1.5 +/- 0.3 million reads per library. The diversity and physicochemical repertoire analyses included fewer than twelve donors pooled from two independent experiments. Naive subsets from a handful of donors and memory cells from 3 donors were included in the TRBV-TRBJ cluster analysis. Overall study outcomes, separate from this receptor: Both naive subsets had comparably high repertoire diversity, while memory CD8+ T cells had much lower repertoire diversity. Because surface CD5, which has been linked to self-reactivity in mice, was comparable between naive subsets, TCR interaction strength was also inferred from TRB CDR3 physicochemical properties. Freshly isolated PBMCs were used for most assays because CXCR3 expression partially decreased after cryopreservation. Compared with CXCR3-negative naive cells, CXCR3-positive naive cells had TRB CDR3s with higher hydrophobicity (lower Kidera factor 4), lower energy, and higher strength and volume indices. Within the same donor, TRBV-TRBJ usage looked similar between naive CXCR3-negative and CXCR3-positive cells, but memory cells had distinct patterns.

TCRdb shows the sequencer as NextSeq 550. The Human TCR Profiling Kit (MiLaboratory) was used to make UMI-labeled 5' RACE TRB cDNA libraries. The full amount of extracted RNA was used for cDNA synthesis, and the full amount of resulting cDNA was used for PCR amplification. Libraries were prepared in parallel using an identical number of PCR cycles. The authors processed their data as follows. With a requirement of at least two reads per UMI, MIGEC and MiXCR extracted about 49,000 +/- 11,000 unique UMI-labeled TRB cDNA molecules per library. An average of about 40,000 +/- 10,000 functional in-frame TRB CDR3 nucleotide clonotypes without stop codons was found per library. Diversity metrics, including normalized Shannon-Wiener and Chao1, were computed in VDJtools after downsampling to 5000 UMI-labeled TRB molecules per sample. Clonotype-size-weighted physicochemical properties of the central five CDR3 residues (interaction energy, strength, volume and Kidera factor 4) were computed in VDJtools. TCRdb reprocessed the reads and lists each CDR3 protein sequence as a single entry, with no DNA. The V and J calls follow TCRdb's processing rather than the paper's. The sample table records fewer than 140,000 distinct CDR3 sequences. The ten largest clones represent 0.3% to 0.45% of the sample.

For each CD8+ T cell subset, flow sorting was done in triplicate, and roughly 330,000 cells per subset went directly into RLT lysis buffer. To keep memory contaminants out, a stringent definition of naive CD8+ T cells was applied: CD45RO-CCR7+CD27+CD95-. Using standard density gradient centrifugation, peripheral blood mononuclear cells were isolated from buffy coats. Naive CXCR3-negative and CXCR3-positive CD8+ T cells were flow-sorted using a FACSAria III. An RNeasy Mini Kit was used to extract total RNA from the sorted cells. The cysteine opens and the phenylalanine closes a CDR3 of 16 amino acids. DNA is not on record. CDR1 is given as MNHEY and CDR2 as SMNVEV, both from the germline V gene (reference sequence). As for this clonotype: This clone's antigen is unknown.

This sequence originates from a human donor in good health. Some clones in this sample may be carry-over from other donors' samples. Sequenced material: naive CXCR3+ CD8+ T cells from blood. In the paper's terms, the cell subset or site label means: CD45RO-CCR7+CD27+CD95- naive CD8+ T cells expressing CXCR3 (TNR3+). Rearrangement joined TRBV27 to TRBJ2-2; TCRdb selects TRBD1, and the lack of DNA leaves this call unchecked. The CDR3 protein is CASSSAWTGYSGELFF.